Below are 19 T cell receptor beta chains sequenced from a single sample in a study of early T cells in non-severe SARS-CoV-2 infection. TCRdb reanalysed the 5' RACE reads using MiXCR and keeps one entry per CDR3 protein. Seen here are 40,000 or so distinct CDR3 sequences, 6% to 9.5% observed once, and the top ten hold around 12%. The sequences come from whole blood, collected at baseline. Receptors were obtained from an adult who was a healthcare worker with PCR-confirmed SARS-CoV-2 infection or an uninfected control (not recorded which).

This clonotype was observed a few times. The genes are TRBV4-1 and TRBJ1-2; D is possibly TRBD1 (6 bases). Germline V lookup: CDR1 MGHRA, CDR2 YSYEKL. Trimming stripped 2 bases from V and 0 bases from J, with 10 bases between. This CDR3 has 15 residues. CDR3 sequence: CASSQTGHANYGYTF. CDR3 DNA: TGCGCCAGCAGCCAAACAGGGCACGCTAACTATGGCTACACCTTC.

This clonotype was observed many times. The rearrangement uses TRBV7-8 and TRBJ2-1; D is ambiguous. The CDR3 is 18 residues long. The V gene lost 2 bases and the J gene lost 0 bases, with 17 bases spanning the gap. The germline V gene encodes CDR1 SGHVS and CDR2 FQNEAQ. The CDR3 protein is CASSLNAGRPSSYNEQFF. In DNA form, the CDR3 reads TGTGCCAGCAGCTTAAATGCTGGCAGGCCGAGCTCCTACAATGAGCAGTTCTTC. Full variable domain (missing parts from reference TRBV7-8 and TRBJ2-1): GAGVSQSPRYKVAKRGQDVALRCDPISGHVSLFWYQQALGQGPEFLTYFQNEAQLDKSGLPSDRFFAERPEGSVSTLKIQRTQQEDSAVYLCASSLNAGRPSSYNEQFFGPGTRLTVL.

Only a few counts were recorded for this clonotype. The genes are TRBV6-2 or TRBV6-3 and TRBJ2-1, with D unclear. The CDR3 sequence is 12 residues long. V was pared by 5 bases and J by 4 bases, with 6 bases between. Germline V gives CDR1 MNHEY, CDR2 SVGEGT. The CDR3 here is CASSNLYNEQFF. The CDR3 DNA reads as TGTGCCAGCAGTAACCTATACAATGAGCAGTTCTTC.

This clonotype has a count of ten or more. At one end, the junction sequence differs from germline, possibly due to a read error. The chain is built from TRBV13 and TRBJ2-7; maybe TRBD2 (5 bases). From germline, CDR1 is PRHDT and CDR2 FYEKMQ (reference sequence). This CDR3 is 12 amino acids long. CDR3 sequence reads: CASSLGLDEQYF. The CDR3 region has the DNA TGTGCCAGCAGCCTAGGACTGGACGAGCAGTACTTC.

This clonotype has at least ten counts. This rearrangement joins TRBV28 to TRBJ2-2; no clear D gene. Germline loops: CDR1 MDHEN, CDR2 SYDVKM. There are 12 residues in the CDR3. The V end was cut by 4 bases, the J end by 4 bases, with 4 bases between. This CDR3 reads CASSSSTGELFF. The CDR3 coding sequence is TGTGCCAGCAGTTCCTCCACCGGGGAGCTGTTTTTT.

This clonotype was counted at least ten times. The V and J genes are TRBV20-1 and TRBJ2-7; TRBD2 matches 11 bases. Trimming took 6 bases from V and 4 from J; bases not matched to a gene: 5. The V gene's germline CDR1 is DFQATT and CDR2 SNEGSKA (reference sequence). The length of the CDR3 is 13 residues. The CDR3 DNA sequence: TGCAGTGCCCGACTAGCGGGGAAATACGAGCAGTACTTC. Translation: CSARLAGKYEQYF.

This clonotype turned up a few times. The J gene is TRBJ2-3, the V gene TRBV6-2 or TRBV6-3; TRBD2 agrees at 8 bases. Trimming took 5 bases from V and 2 from J; bases not matched to a gene: 18. Germline loops: CDR1 MNHEY, CDR2 SVGEGT. The CDR3 consists of 19 residues. The CDR3 DNA is TGTGCCAGCAGTACCGTTCGCGCGGCCAGCGGGGGAATCACAGATACGCAGTATTTT. The encoded protein is CASSTVRAASGGITDTQYF.

This clonotype occurred a few times. The J gene is TRBJ1-1, the V gene TRBV7-9; D might be TRBD1 (6 bases). Trimming left V 5 bases short and J 4 bases short, with 14 bases between. Germline V gene data show CDR1 as SEHNR and CDR2 as FQNEAQ (reference sequence). This CDR3 spans 14 amino acids. The CDR3 loop reads CASSQTGRATEAFF. CDR3 DNA sequence: TGTGCCAGCAGCCAAACAGGGCGGGCCACTGAAGCTTTCTTT.

J is TRBJ2-1 and V is TRBV24-1; D possibly uses TRBD1 or TRBD2 (7 bases each). The CDR3 has 16 residues. CDR1 and CDR2 (germline): KGHDR, SFDVKD. Trimming took 6 bases from V and 6 from J, leaving 20 bases between them. The CDR3 nucleotides read TGTGCCACCAGTCACCCAGCAGGGGGGGGGCCCAATGAGCAGTTCTTC. Amino acids: CATSHPAGGGPNEQFF.

This clonotype was seen repeatedly, ten times or more. The chain carries TRBV9 and TRBJ2-1; D is unclear. The CDR3 has 11 amino acids. The V gene's germline CDR1 is SGDLS and CDR2 YYNGEE. Trimming shortened V by 0 bases and J by 8 bases, and 3 bases separated the two germline ends. CDR3 bases: TGTGCCAGCAGCGTAGAGGATGAGCAGTTCTTC. This gives the protein CASSVEDEQFF.

This clonotype appeared a few times. The rearrangement links TRBV4-1 to TRBJ2-4; D is unclear. The length of the CDR3 is 16 residues. Germline CDR1 and CDR2: MGHRA and YSYEKL. V was clipped by 1 base and J by 0 bases, with 10 bases between them. The CDR3 sequence is CASSQAGPVAKNIQYF. The CDR3 DNA follows: TGCGCCAGCAGCCAAGCGGGTCCTGTAGCCAAAAACATTCAGTACTTC.

In this sample, this clonotype turned up many times. The gene calls are TRBV5-5 and TRBJ2-3, with a weak D call TRBD2 (5 bases). Germline V gene data show CDR1 as SGHKS and CDR2 as YYEKEE (reference sequence). The germline V and J ends were trimmed by 6 bases and 0 bases, with 17 bases remaining between them. This CDR3 is built from 16 residues. CDR3 nucleotides: TGTGCCAGCATCCCCTTCGGGGTAGCTAGCACAGATACGCAGTATTTT. Its translation: CASIPFGVASTDTQYF.

In this sample, this clonotype turned up many times. V and J are TRBV12-3 or TRBV12-4 and TRBJ2-7; 10 positions agree with TRBD2. There are 16 residues in the CDR3. V shed 5 bases, J shed 1 base, and the junction held 8 bases outside the gene matches. In DNA, the CDR3 is TGTGCCAGCAGTGTTGTAGCGGGGGGTAAATCCTACGAGCAGTACTTC. Its protein is CASSVVAGGKSYEQYF.

This clonotype showed up many times. This chain links TRBV1 with TRBJ1-2. TRBV1 is termed a pseudogene. The CDR3 is 18 residues long. The CDR3, as DNA: TGCACCAGCAGCCAAGATCGAGTCATCTATCCTCGTAGCTATGGCTACACCTTC. Protein sequence: CTSSQDRVIYPRSYGYTF.

Many counts were recorded for this clonotype. The chain is built from TRBV18 and TRBJ2-3; D remains unclear. Germline-derived CDR1 and CDR2 are KGHSH and LQKENI. V lost 5 bases to trimming and J lost 1 base, with 13 bases between them. The CDR3 loop spans 15 amino acids. CDR3 DNA sequence: TGTGCCAGCTCATCCTCCTCCGCCCGCACAGATACGCAGTATTTT. Translated: CASSSSSARTDTQYF.

This clonotype was recorded at least ten times. This chain connects TRBV20-1 to TRBJ1-1; TRBD1 might be the D (6 bases). This CDR3 is 12 amino acids long. From germline, CDR1 is DFQATT and CDR2 SNEGSKA (reference sequence). V was shortened by 6 bases and J by 7 bases, with 15 bases between the two germline ends. The CDR3 region has the DNA TGCAGTGCAAAAGGGGGGGCCAATGAAGCTTTCTTT. Translation: CSAKGGANEAFF.

This clonotype was recorded many times. The rearrangement joins TRBV4-1 to TRBJ2-2; tentatively, D is TRBD1 (5 bases). With 3 bases removed from V and 4 bases from J, the gap between germline ends came to 12 bases. The CDR3 covers 15 residues. Germline lookup yields CDR1 MGHRA and CDR2 YSYEKL. The DNA for the CDR3 is TGCGCCAGCAGCCAGGTTTTAGACAGCACCGGGGAGCTGTTTTTT. Protein sequence: CASSQVLDSTGELFF.

V is TRBV12-3 or TRBV12-4 and J is TRBJ1-1; 7 nucleotides align to TRBD1. The CDR3 loop spans 17 amino acids. V lost 7 bases to trimming and J lost 1 base; unmatched junction nucleotides: 15. The CDR3 here is CASTSGHRGFSNTEAFF. CDR3 coding DNA: TGTGCCAGCACCTCTGGACACAGGGGCTTCTCGAACACTGAAGCTTTCTTT.

This clonotype was seen at least ten times. The chain couples TRBV12-3 or TRBV12-4 to TRBJ1-1, with D tentatively TRBD1 (5 bases). The V gene lost 5 bases and the J gene lost 9 bases, with 13 bases spanning the gap. This CDR3 is 12 amino acids long. The CDR3 region is CASSLIGAQAFF. The CDR3 DNA reads TGTGCCAGCAGTCTAATAGGGGCGCAAGCTTTCTTT.